The entry that follows covers one TCR beta chain sequence. Produced via immunoSEQ multiplex PCR; TCRdb's table is partial and in-frame only. The sample gives about 10,000 clones, 60% to 80% of which show up once; approximately 22% is in the top ten. The sample originates from a study of T cells in narcolepsy. The CDR3 consists of 16 residues. V was shortened by 0 bases and J by 6 bases, with 15 bases between the two germline ends. Germline-derived CDR1 and CDR2 are SGHAT and FQNNGV. The V and J genes are TRBV11-2 and TRBJ2-1, with D maybe TRBD2 (5 bases). The receptor comes from a human donor with narcolepsy. Sequenced: CD45RA- memory CD8+ T cells from PBMCs. The CDR3 region has the DNA TGTGCCAGCAGCTTAGATCCCAGGACTCCACGCAATGAGCAGTTCTTC. This encodes CASSLDPRTPRNEQFF.